This record concerns one TCR beta chain sequence. A TCRbeta library incorporating unique molecular identifiers was prepared. TCRdb independently ran MiXCR on the PCR reads; one entry per CDR3 protein. Here the sample spans some 200,000 distinct CDR3 sequences, approximately 6.8% being singletons. V was pared by 4 bases and J by 0 bases, with 16 bases between. The CDR3 spans 16 residues. Germline CDR1 is SEHNR and CDR2 is FQNEAQ (reference sequence). The record originates from a study of T-cell reconstitution after alpha-beta-depleted transplantation in children. The sequencing here drew on PBMCs from the stem cell graft donor, taken from the stem cell graft. This TCR was sampled from a human donor who donated a stem cell graft to a child with Wiskott-Aldrich syndrome. The genes are TRBV7-9 and TRBJ2-7; the D gene could be TRBD1 or TRBD2 (6 bases each). As DNA, the CDR3 is TGTGCCAGCAGCTCCAGGGGCGGGGCTTCCTCCTACGAGCAGTACTTC. This codes for CASSSRGGASSYEQYF. Full variable domain (outside the CDR3, taken from reference TRBV7-9 and TRBJ2-7): DTGVSQNPRHKITKRGQNVTFRCDPISEHNRLYWYRQTLGQGPEFLTYFQNEAQLEKSRLLSDRFSAERPKGSFSTLEIQRTEQGDSAMYLCASSSRGGASSYEQYFGPGTRLTVT.